These 21 T cell receptor beta chains came from one sample sequenced in a study of CD8 T cells in ankylosing spondylitis (TCRdb year 2017). The method behind the library was 5' RACE. TCRdb records Illumina HiSeq 2500 as the sequencer. The public reads were run again by TCRdb, first through fastp at Q25 and then through MiXCR, and only productive beta chains were kept. For every CDR3 protein sequence, its rows merge into one entry that carries the most common genes and DNA. Across this sample there are 200,000 to 250,000 distinct CDR3 sequences, with around 24% seen only once. The ten largest clonotypes hold around 6.3% of the sample. Sequencing used blood, either unsorted or a sorted T cell fraction (not recorded which). Receptors originate from a male donor with ankylosing spondylitis or in good health (not recorded which).

The genes are TRBV20-1 and TRBJ1-4; D remains unclear. The ends were cut back, 0 bases at V and 5 bases at J, with 10 bases in the middle. This CDR3 contains 14 residues. Germline V gene lookup returns CDR1 DFQATT and CDR2 SNEGSKA (reference sequence). CDR3 DNA sequence: TGCAGTGCTAGAGATAGATATACGAATGAAAAACTGTTTTTT. It codes for CSARDRYTNEKLFF.

This clonotype was counted between two and nine times. The rearrangement uses TRBV9 and TRBJ2-1; D not certain. V gave up 2 bases and J gave up 3 bases, with 9 bases separating them. Germline CDR1 SGDLS, CDR2 YYNGEE. This CDR3 is built from 14 residues. The CDR3 DNA follows: TGTGCCAGCAGCGTCGATTCTGGCTACAATGAGCAGTTCTTC. Its translation is CASSVDSGYNEQFF.

This clonotype was seen many times. CDR3 sequence: CASSLYLASGSSYNEQFF. The DNA for the CDR3 is TGCGCCAGCAGCTTGTACCTAGCTAGCGGGAGCTCCTACAATGAGCAGTTCTTC. The chain is built from TRBV5-1 and TRBJ2-1; TRBD2 agrees at 10 bases. CDR3 size: 18 residues. Germline lookup yields CDR1 SGHRS and CDR2 YFSETQ. With 1 base clipped from V and 0 bases from J, the junction kept 7 bases outside the gene matches.

This sequence joins TRBV12-3 or TRBV12-4 and TRBJ2-3; D gene ambiguous. The CDR3 contains 12 residues. Deletions cut 6 bases from V and 6 bases from J, with 10 bases between. CDR3 in amino acids: CASSATRDTQYF. The CDR3 DNA reads TGTGCCAGCAGCGCTACCCGGGATACGCAGTATTTT.

This clonotype has more than one count but fewer than ten. The CDR3 region has the DNA TGCAGTGCTCGGACTAGCGGGAGAGGGGGCCAAGAGACCCAGTACTTC. Its protein is CSARTSGRGGQETQYF. The chain combines TRBV20-1 with TRBJ2-5, with 13 bases lining up with TRBD2. Germline-derived CDR1 and CDR2 are DFQATT and SNEGSKA (reference sequence). The trim removed 5 bases at V and 1 base at J, leaving 7 bases unmatched. CDR3 length equals 16 residues.

This clonotype has a count of ten or more. The chain has TRBV5-1 and TRBJ2-3, with D uncertain. There are 15 residues in the CDR3. The germline CDR1 and CDR2 sequences are SGHRS and YFSETQ. Trimming cost V 0 bases and J 0 bases, with 8 bases left between them. The CDR3 DNA follows: TGCGCCAGCAGCTTGGTTGGCGTGAGCACAGATACGCAGTATTTT. Protein: CASSLVGVSTDTQYF.

The chain is built from TRBV29-1 and TRBJ2-7; 12 bases are a match to TRBD2. The trim removed 4 bases at V and 0 bases at J, leaving 1 base unmatched. The germline V gene has CDR1 SQVTM and CDR2 ANQGSEA. The CDR3 is made up of 14 amino acids. The DNA for the CDR3 is TGCAGCGTTGGACTAGCGGGAGTCTCCTACGAGCAGTACTTC. It translates to CSVGLAGVSYEQYF.

This clonotype was seen many times. The rearrangement joins TRBV29-1 to TRBJ1-1; 9 nucleotides line up with TRBD1. The germline CDR1 and CDR2 sequences are SQVTM and ANQGSEA. The CDR3 covers 12 residues. Unmatched junction bases numbered 0, after V lost 4 bases and J lost 3 bases. The CDR3 is CSVGQGDTEAFF. The CDR3 DNA is TGCAGCGTTGGACAGGGGGACACTGAAGCTTTCTTT. Full variable domain (outside the CDR3, taken from reference TRBV29-1 and TRBJ1-1): SAVISQKPSRDICQRGTSLTIQCQVDSQVTMMFWYRQQPGQSLTLIATANQGSEATYESGFVIDKFPISRPNLTFSTLTVSNMSPEDSSIYLCSVGQGDTEAFFGQGTRLTVV.

The rearrangement uses TRBV20-1 and TRBJ2-1, with 7 bases that match TRBD1. The CDR3 has 15 amino acids. The germline gives CDR1 DFQATT, CDR2 SNEGSKA (reference sequence). V shed 0 bases, J shed 7 bases, and the junction held 9 bases outside the gene matches. CDR3 protein: CSARDPDRVVNEQFF. The CDR3, as DNA: TGCAGTGCTAGAGATCCTGACAGGGTTGTGAATGAGCAGTTCTTC.

This clonotype has only one observation. The rearrangement links TRBV15 to TRBJ1-3; a possible D gene is TRBD1 (5 bases). From germline, CDR1 is LNHNV and CDR2 YYDKDF (reference sequence). The V and J ends lost 1 base and 2 bases respectively, with 9 bases between them. There are 15 residues in the CDR3. CDR3 nucleotides: TGTGCCACCAGCAGAGCCCAGGGAACTGGAAACACCATATATTTT. Translating it yields CATSRAQGTGNTIYF.

This clonotype was observed a handful of times. The V gene is TRBV29-1, the J gene TRBJ2-5, with D perhaps given as TRBD1 or TRBD2 (5 bases each). Germline V gene lookup returns CDR1 SQVTM and CDR2 ANQGSEA. The CDR3 consists of 12 residues. The ends were cut back, 3 bases at V and 5 bases at J, with 10 bases in the middle. The CDR3 here is CSVDGGSETQYF. The DNA of the CDR3 is TGCAGCGTTGATGGGGGTAGTGAGACCCAGTACTTC.

The chain has TRBV20-1 and TRBJ1-3; D is uncertain. The germline gives CDR1 DFQATT, CDR2 SNEGSKA (reference sequence). This CDR3 is built from 12 residues. V lost 6 bases and J 4 bases, leaving 10 bases between the germline ends. The DNA of the CDR3 is TGCAGTGCCTTAAACAGAGGAAACACCATATATTTT. It codes for CSALNRGNTIYF.

The chain is built from TRBV20-1 and TRBJ2-7; 9 nucleotides agree with TRBD2. With V trimmed by 2 bases and J by 3 bases, 2 bases remained unmatched. Germline values: CDR1 DFQATT, CDR2 SNEGSKA (reference sequence). This CDR3 comprises 13 residues. Written as DNA, the CDR3 is TGCAGTGCTAGAAGGACTAGCGACTACGAGCAGTACTTC. Translated: CSARRTSDYEQYF.

This clonotype was counted many times. The genes are TRBV20-1 and TRBJ1-5; 7 nucleotides agree with TRBD1. Germline V gives CDR1 DFQATT, CDR2 SNEGSKA (reference sequence). CDR3 length equals 16 residues. With V trimmed by 5 bases and J by 3 bases, 13 bases remained unmatched. CDR3 in amino acids: CSAPEVAGTANQPQHF. CDR3 DNA: TGCAGTGCTCCAGAAGTGGCCGGGACAGCCAATCAGCCCCAGCATTTT.

The sample holds a few counts of this clonotype. CDR3 coding DNA: TGTGCCATCAGTGGGACAGGGGACGAGCAGTACTTC. Amino acids: CAISGTGDEQYF. The chain is built from TRBV10-3 and TRBJ2-7; 9 nucleotides agree with TRBD1. The CDR3 is made up of 12 amino acids. The germline V gene encodes CDR1 ENHRY and CDR2 SYGVKD. The trim removed 4 bases at V and 5 bases at J, leaving 0 bases unmatched.

In its sample, this clonotype was seen a few times. The rearrangement uses TRBV10-3 and TRBJ2-3, with D possibly matching TRBD2 (5 bases). Germline V gene data show CDR1 as ENHRY and CDR2 as SYGVKD. Trimming stripped 0 bases from V and 0 bases from J, with 7 bases between. The CDR3 runs to 15 residues. CDR3 region: CAISESSASTDTQYF. The CDR3 DNA sequence: TGTGCCATCAGTGAGTCTAGCGCTAGCACAGATACGCAGTATTTT.

This clonotype came up a few times. The V gene is TRBV20-1, the J gene TRBJ2-5, with D maybe TRBD2 (6 bases). Germline CDR1 DFQATT, CDR2 SNEGSKA (reference sequence). The CDR3 totals 18 residues. V shed 0 bases and J shed 5 bases, with 25 bases lying between them. CDR3 nucleotide sequence: TGCAGTGCTAGAGACGCTCACGGGACTGTTCAACGTTTGGAGACCCAGTACTTC. It is translated as CSARDAHGTVQRLETQYF.

The chain employs TRBV5-1 and TRBJ2-1; a weak D match, TRBD2 (6 bases). The CDR3 spans 14 residues. The V end was cut by 3 bases, the J end by 4 bases, with 11 bases between. Per germline, CDR1 SGHRS and CDR2 YFSETQ. Here the CDR3 DNA reads TGCGCCAGCAGCTCCTTAGCGGAGTACAATGAGCAGTTCTTC. This sequence encodes CASSSLAEYNEQFF.

This clonotype was found many times. The chain recombines TRBV5-1 with TRBJ1-5; D is possibly TRBD1 (5 bases). Germline CDR1 reads SGHRS; CDR2 reads YFSETQ. Trimming removed 0 bases from V and 0 bases from J, with 7 bases in between. The CDR3 totals 15 residues. CDR3 in DNA: TGCGCCAGCAGCTTGGGGGGGGATAGCAATCAGCCCCAGCATTTT. Amino acids: CASSLGGDSNQPQHF.

This clonotype was seen ten or more times. The chain has TRBV5-1 and TRBJ1-6; 7 bases match TRBD1. Germline CDR1 SGHRS, CDR2 YFSETQ. This CDR3 region has 14 residues. The trim removed 4 bases at V and 5 bases at J, leaving 3 bases unmatched. The CDR3 DNA follows: TGCGCCAGCAGCGGGGGACAGAATAATTCACCCCTCCACTTT. Translated: CASSGGQNNSPLHF.

This clonotype was counted between two and nine times. The chain couples TRBV29-1 to TRBJ2-3; no reliable D call. With 6 bases removed from V and 6 bases from J, the gap between germline ends came to 13 bases. The CDR3 extends over 12 amino acids. CDR1 and CDR2 from the germline V gene are SQVTM and ANQGSEA. In DNA form, the CDR3 reads TGCAGCGTGGGTCAAACGTTTGATACGCAGTATTTT. Its translation: CSVGQTFDTQYF.